One sample yielded the 13 T cell receptor beta chains listed below, sequenced in a study of cytomegalovirus exposure and HLA in healthy donors. Both 60 Vbeta primers and 13 Jbeta primers went into the PCR. The assay was immunoSEQ multiplex PCR, and TCRdb's table has in-frame clones only and misses some. The profile shows over 100,000 clones, about four fifths of them singletons. Specimen: PBMCs. The receptors stem from a man in his thirties or forties in good health and CMV-seropositive.

The J gene is TRBJ1-5, the V gene TRBV5-1; maybe TRBD1 (5 bases). The V gene's germline CDR1 is SGHRS and CDR2 YFSETQ. The CDR3 runs to 13 residues. Trimming took 4 bases from V and 4 from J, leaving 9 bases between them. The CDR3 coding sequence is TGCGCCAGCAGCCCGACAGTAAATCAGCCCCAGCATTTT. Protein sequence: CASSPTVNQPQHF.

This clone has more than one count but fewer than ten. The chain uses TRBV11-3 and TRBJ1-3, with 7 bases fitting TRBD1. This CDR3 region has 16 residues. V shed 5 bases, J shed 4 bases, and the junction held 11 bases outside the gene matches. Germline CDR1 is SGHNT and CDR2 is YENEEA. The CDR3 loop is CASSTRQGLGGNTIYF. The CDR3 region has the DNA TGTGCCAGCAGCACGAGACAGGGCTTAGGAGGAAACACCATATATTTT.

The chain carries TRBV5-6 and TRBJ2-3; perhaps TRBD1 as D (6 bases). The CDR3 has 15 amino acids. Germline V gives CDR1 SGHDT, CDR2 YYEEEE. Trimming left V 1 base short and J 1 base short, with 10 bases between. The CDR3 nucleotides read TGTGCCAGCAGCTTGAAAGGGGGTGGCACAGATACGCAGTATTTT. Its translation is CASSLKGGGTDTQYF.

A word on this clone: This same CDR3 is encoded by further DNA sequences in the sample. The V gene is TRBV28, the J gene TRBJ1-5; D may be TRBD1 (5 bases). V was shortened by 2 bases and J by 4 bases, with 12 bases between the two germline ends. Looked up from germline, CDR1 is MDHEN and CDR2 is SYDVKM. The length of the CDR3 is 15 residues. This CDR3 is CASSLRGRGNQPQHF. CDR3 DNA sequence: TGTGCCAGCAGTTTAAGGGGTAGGGGAAATCAGCCCCAGCATTTT.

The chain is built from TRBV6-4 and TRBJ2-3, with D possibly being TRBD2 (5 bases). V shed 4 bases and J shed 0 bases, with 8 bases lying between them. The CDR3 loop spans 14 amino acids. The germline V gene encodes CDR1 MRHNA and CDR2 SNTAGT. Here the CDR3 reads CASSGTGSTDTQYF. The CDR3 DNA sequence: TGTGCCAGCAGTGGGACGGGGAGCACAGATACGCAGTATTTT.

This chain links TRBV12-5 with TRBJ1-1; the D gene is possibly TRBD1 (5 bases). The CDR3 has 12 amino acids. Germline CDR1 LGHNT, CDR2 FRNRAP. V lost 6 bases to trimming and J lost 4 bases, with 9 bases between them. Here the CDR3 DNA reads TGTGCTAGTGGACGCGGGGGCACTGAAGCTTTCTTT. Translated, it gives CASGRGGTEAFF.

This clone appeared a single time. The rearrangement uses TRBV14 and TRBJ1-3; D is ambiguous. Deletions cut 5 bases from V and 2 bases from J, with 10 bases between. The CDR3 consists of 14 residues. The germline gives CDR1 SGHDN, CDR2 FVKESK. CDR3 sequence (DNA): TGTGCCAGCAGCGGTGCCCAGACTGGAAACACCATATATTTT. It specifies CASSGAQTGNTIYF. The complete variable domain, with remaining parts taken from reference TRBV14 and TRBJ1-3, reads EAGVTQFPSHSVIEKGQTVTLRCDPISGHDNLYWYRRVMGKEIKFLLHFVKESKQDESGMPNNRFLAERTGGTYSTLKVQPAELEDSGVYFCASSGAQTGNTIYFGEGSWLTVV.

In its sample, this clone was seen a few times. The chain uses TRBV10-3 and TRBJ2-1; D is perhaps TRBD2 (6 bases). V lost 3 bases and J 2 bases, leaving 14 bases between the germline ends. Germline V gene lookup returns CDR1 ENHRY and CDR2 SYGVKD. This CDR3 has 16 residues. CDR3 loop: CAISEVREPTYNEQFF. CDR3 DNA: TGTGCCATCAGTGAAGTACGGGAGCCCACCTACAATGAGCAGTTCTTC.

The chain combines TRBV28 with TRBJ2-2; TRBD1 matches at 9 bases. CDR3 length: 16 residues. The V gene's germline CDR1 is MDHEN and CDR2 SYDVKM. The junction had 9 bases not matched to a gene; V was cut back by 3 bases and J by 7 bases. Here the CDR3 reads CASSFRDREIGGELFF. DNA of the CDR3: TGTGCCAGCAGTTTCCGGGACAGGGAAATCGGCGGGGAGCTGTTTTTT.

This clone has just one count. V is TRBV14 and J is TRBJ2-7, with a tentative D call TRBD2 (5 bases). Germline CDR1 SGHDN, CDR2 FVKESK. V lost 0 bases, J lost 4 bases, and 19 bases lay in between. This CDR3 contains 17 residues. The CDR3 nucleotides are TGTGCCAGCAGCCAAGATCAAGGCGGCCGGGATATTTACGAGCAGTACTTC. This encodes CASSQDQGGRDIYEQYF.

V usage is TRBV5-1 and J usage is TRBJ1-2, with 8 nucleotides matching TRBD1. Germline assignment: CDR1 SGHRS and CDR2 YFSETQ. This CDR3 comprises 14 residues. J gave up 5 bases and V 2 bases, and 5 bases lay outside the gene matches. The CDR3 bases are TGCGCCAGCAGCTTAGGACAGGGAGAGTATGGCTACACCTTC. Translated, it gives CASSLGQGEYGYTF. The full variable domain, in which reference TRBV5-1 and TRBJ1-2 provide the parts outside the CDR3, is KAGVTQTPRYLIKTRGQQVTLSCSPISGHRSVSWYQQTPGQGLQFLFEYFSETQRNKGNFPGRFSGRQFSNSRSEMNVSTLELGDSALYLCASSLGQGEYGYTFGSGTRLTVV.

About this clone itself: Its ends do not fully match the called genes, so a read error is possible. The chain has TRBV7-8 and TRBJ1-1, with D possibly matching TRBD1 (6 bases). The germline V gene has CDR1 SGHVS and CDR2 FQNEAQ. The CDR3 spans 17 residues. The CDR3 protein is CASSLRGTGGVKTEAFF. CDR3 nucleotide sequence: TGTGCCAGCAGCTTAAGGGGGACCGGGGGGGTGAAGACTGAAGCTTTCTTT. Based on the CDR3 plus reference TRBV7-8 and TRBJ1-1, the full variable domain is GAGVSQSPRYKVAKRGQDVALRCDPISGHVSLFWYQQALGQGPEFLTYFQNEAQLDKSGLPSDRFFAERPEGSVSTLKIQRTQQEDSAVYLCASSLRGTGGVKTEAFFGQGTRLTVV.

This clone was recorded once. This chain joins TRBV2 and TRBJ1-4, with 9 bases lining up with TRBD1. J gave up 4 bases and V 7 bases, and 4 bases lay outside the gene matches. From germline, CDR1 is SNHLY and CDR2 FYNNEI. The CDR3 totals 14 residues. CDR3 residues: CASKMTGGNEKLFF. CDR3 coding DNA: TGTGCCAGCAAAATGACAGGGGGTAATGAAAAACTGTTTTTT.